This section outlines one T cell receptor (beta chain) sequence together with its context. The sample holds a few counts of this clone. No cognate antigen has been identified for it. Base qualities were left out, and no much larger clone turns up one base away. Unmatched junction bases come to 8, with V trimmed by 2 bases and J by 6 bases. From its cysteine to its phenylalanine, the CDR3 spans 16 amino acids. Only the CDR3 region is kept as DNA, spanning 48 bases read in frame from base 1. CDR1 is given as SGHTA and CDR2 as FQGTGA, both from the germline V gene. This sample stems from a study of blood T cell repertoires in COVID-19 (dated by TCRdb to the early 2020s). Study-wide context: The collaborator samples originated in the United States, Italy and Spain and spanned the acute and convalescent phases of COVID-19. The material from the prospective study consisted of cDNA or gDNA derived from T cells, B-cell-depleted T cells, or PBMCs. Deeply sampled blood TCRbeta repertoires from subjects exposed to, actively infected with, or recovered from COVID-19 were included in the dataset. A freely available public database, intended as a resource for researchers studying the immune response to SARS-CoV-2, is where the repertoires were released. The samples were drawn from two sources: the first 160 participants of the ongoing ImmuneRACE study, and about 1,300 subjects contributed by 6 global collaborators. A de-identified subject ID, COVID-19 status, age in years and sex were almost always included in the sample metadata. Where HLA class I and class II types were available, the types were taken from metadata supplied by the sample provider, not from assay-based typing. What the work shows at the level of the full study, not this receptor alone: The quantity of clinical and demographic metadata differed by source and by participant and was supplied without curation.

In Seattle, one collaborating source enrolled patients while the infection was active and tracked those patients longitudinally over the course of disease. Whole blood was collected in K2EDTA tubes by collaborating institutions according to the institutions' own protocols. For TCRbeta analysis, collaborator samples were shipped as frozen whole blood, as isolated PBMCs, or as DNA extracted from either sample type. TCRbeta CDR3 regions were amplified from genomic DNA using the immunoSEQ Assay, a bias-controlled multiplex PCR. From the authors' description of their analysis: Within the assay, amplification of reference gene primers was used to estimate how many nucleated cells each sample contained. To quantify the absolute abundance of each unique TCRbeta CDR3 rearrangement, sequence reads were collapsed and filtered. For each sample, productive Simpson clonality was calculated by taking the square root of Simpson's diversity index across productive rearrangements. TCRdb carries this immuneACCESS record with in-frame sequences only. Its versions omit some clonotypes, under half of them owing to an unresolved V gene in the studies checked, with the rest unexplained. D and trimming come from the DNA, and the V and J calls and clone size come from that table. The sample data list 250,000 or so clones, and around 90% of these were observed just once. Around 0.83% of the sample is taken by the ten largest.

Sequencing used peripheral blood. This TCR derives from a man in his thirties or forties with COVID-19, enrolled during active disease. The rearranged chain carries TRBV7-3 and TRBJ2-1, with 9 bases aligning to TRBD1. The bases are TGTGCCAGCAGCTTAGGATGGACAGGGGCAGGCAATGAGCAGTTCTTC. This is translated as CASSLGWTGAGNEQFF.